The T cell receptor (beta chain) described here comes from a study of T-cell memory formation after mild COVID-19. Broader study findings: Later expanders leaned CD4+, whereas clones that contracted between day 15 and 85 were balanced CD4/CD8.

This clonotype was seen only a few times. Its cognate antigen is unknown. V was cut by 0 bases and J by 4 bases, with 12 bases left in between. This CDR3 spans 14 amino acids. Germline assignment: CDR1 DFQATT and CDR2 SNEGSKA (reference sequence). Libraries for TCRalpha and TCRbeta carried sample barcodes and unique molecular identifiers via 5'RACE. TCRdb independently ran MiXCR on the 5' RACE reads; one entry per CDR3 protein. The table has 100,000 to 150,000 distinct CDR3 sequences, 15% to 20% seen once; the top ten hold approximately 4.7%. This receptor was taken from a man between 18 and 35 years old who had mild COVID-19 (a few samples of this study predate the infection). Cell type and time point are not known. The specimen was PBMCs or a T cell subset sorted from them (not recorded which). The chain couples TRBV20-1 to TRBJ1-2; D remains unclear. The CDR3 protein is CSARDPGGFYGYTF. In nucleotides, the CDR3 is TGCAGTGCTAGAGATCCGGGCGGCTTCTATGGCTACACCTTC.